Shown below are 6 T cell receptor beta chains from a single sample sequenced in a study of cytomegalovirus exposure and HLA in healthy donors. PCR primers comprised 60 Vbeta and 13 Jbeta primers. Some clones are missing from TCRdb's copy, which holds only in-frame ones; the method was immunoSEQ multiplex PCR. There are more than 60,000 clones in the sample; under 85% occur only once, and about 5% lies in the top ten. The sample taken for sequencing was PBMCs. The source is a male donor in good health and CMV-seropositive.

This clone appeared once. The rearrangement uses TRBV4-1 and TRBJ2-3, with TRBD2 as a possible D gene (6 bases). The V and J ends lost 0 bases and 3 bases respectively, with 19 bases between them. Germline V gene sequence: CDR1 MGHRA, CDR2 YSYEKL. The CDR3 covers 18 residues. The CDR3 DNA sequence: TGCGCCAGCAGCCAAGATATTCGGGGGTTAGGTGGGACAGATACGCAGTATTTT. Encoded protein: CASSQDIRGLGGTDTQYF.

The chain has TRBV6-6 and TRBJ2-7, with 8 bases that match TRBD1. CDR1 MNHNY and CDR2 SVGAGI come from the germline V gene (reference sequence). V was pared by 5 bases and J by 9 bases, with 6 bases of the junction left unmatched. This CDR3 comprises 12 residues. In DNA form, the CDR3 reads TGTGCCAGCAGTGACAGGGGCGGAGGGCAGTACTTC. It translates to CASSDRGGGQYF.

This rearrangement joins TRBV4-1 to TRBJ2-1, with D perhaps TRBD2 (6 bases). The CDR3 sequence is 17 residues long. The germline V and J ends were trimmed by 0 bases and 0 bases, with 12 bases remaining between them. Germline CDR1 reads MGHRA; CDR2 reads YSYEKL. As DNA, the CDR3 is TGCGCCAGCAGCCAAGATGATGGAGGGAGCTCCTACAATGAGCAGTTCTTC. This gives the protein CASSQDDGGSSYNEQFF.

The chain combines TRBV5-4 with TRBJ2-2; 9 bases match TRBD1. This CDR3 has 14 amino acids. Germline CDR1 and CDR2: SGHNT and YYREEE (reference sequence). The junction had 5 bases not matched to a gene; V was cut back by 4 bases and J by 7 bases. The CDR3 region has the DNA TGTGCCAGCAGCCCAGGACAGGGGATCGGGGAGCTGTTTTTT. As protein: CASSPGQGIGELFF. The full variable domain, its missing parts supplied by reference TRBV5-4 and TRBJ2-2, is ETGVTQSPTHLIKTRGQQVTLRCSSQSGHNTVSWYQQALGQGPQFIFQYYREEENGRGNFPPRFSGLQFPNYSSELNVNALELDDSALYLCASSPGQGIGELFFGEGSRLTVL.

For this clone: The identical CDR3 is also encoded by other nucleotide sequences in the sample. The genes are TRBV19 and TRBJ2-3; D gene unclear. Deletions cut 6 bases from V and 4 bases from J, with 5 bases between. Germline V gene lookup returns CDR1 LNHDA and CDR2 SQIVND (reference sequence). The CDR3 covers 11 residues. CDR3 nucleotides: TGTGCCAGTAGCTCTGCAGATACGCAGTATTTT. It specifies CASSSADTQYF.

The rearrangement uses TRBV12-5 and TRBJ2-2; 7 bases line up with TRBD1. Germline V gene lookup returns CDR1 LGHNT and CDR2 FRNRAP. The CDR3 is 17 residues long. The V segment lost 3 bases and the J segment 5 bases; nucleotides outside the gene matches: 12. The CDR3 reads CASGFATGEFLTGELFF. The CDR3 DNA follows: TGTGCTAGTGGTTTTGCAACAGGGGAATTTTTAACCGGGGAGCTGTTTTTT.